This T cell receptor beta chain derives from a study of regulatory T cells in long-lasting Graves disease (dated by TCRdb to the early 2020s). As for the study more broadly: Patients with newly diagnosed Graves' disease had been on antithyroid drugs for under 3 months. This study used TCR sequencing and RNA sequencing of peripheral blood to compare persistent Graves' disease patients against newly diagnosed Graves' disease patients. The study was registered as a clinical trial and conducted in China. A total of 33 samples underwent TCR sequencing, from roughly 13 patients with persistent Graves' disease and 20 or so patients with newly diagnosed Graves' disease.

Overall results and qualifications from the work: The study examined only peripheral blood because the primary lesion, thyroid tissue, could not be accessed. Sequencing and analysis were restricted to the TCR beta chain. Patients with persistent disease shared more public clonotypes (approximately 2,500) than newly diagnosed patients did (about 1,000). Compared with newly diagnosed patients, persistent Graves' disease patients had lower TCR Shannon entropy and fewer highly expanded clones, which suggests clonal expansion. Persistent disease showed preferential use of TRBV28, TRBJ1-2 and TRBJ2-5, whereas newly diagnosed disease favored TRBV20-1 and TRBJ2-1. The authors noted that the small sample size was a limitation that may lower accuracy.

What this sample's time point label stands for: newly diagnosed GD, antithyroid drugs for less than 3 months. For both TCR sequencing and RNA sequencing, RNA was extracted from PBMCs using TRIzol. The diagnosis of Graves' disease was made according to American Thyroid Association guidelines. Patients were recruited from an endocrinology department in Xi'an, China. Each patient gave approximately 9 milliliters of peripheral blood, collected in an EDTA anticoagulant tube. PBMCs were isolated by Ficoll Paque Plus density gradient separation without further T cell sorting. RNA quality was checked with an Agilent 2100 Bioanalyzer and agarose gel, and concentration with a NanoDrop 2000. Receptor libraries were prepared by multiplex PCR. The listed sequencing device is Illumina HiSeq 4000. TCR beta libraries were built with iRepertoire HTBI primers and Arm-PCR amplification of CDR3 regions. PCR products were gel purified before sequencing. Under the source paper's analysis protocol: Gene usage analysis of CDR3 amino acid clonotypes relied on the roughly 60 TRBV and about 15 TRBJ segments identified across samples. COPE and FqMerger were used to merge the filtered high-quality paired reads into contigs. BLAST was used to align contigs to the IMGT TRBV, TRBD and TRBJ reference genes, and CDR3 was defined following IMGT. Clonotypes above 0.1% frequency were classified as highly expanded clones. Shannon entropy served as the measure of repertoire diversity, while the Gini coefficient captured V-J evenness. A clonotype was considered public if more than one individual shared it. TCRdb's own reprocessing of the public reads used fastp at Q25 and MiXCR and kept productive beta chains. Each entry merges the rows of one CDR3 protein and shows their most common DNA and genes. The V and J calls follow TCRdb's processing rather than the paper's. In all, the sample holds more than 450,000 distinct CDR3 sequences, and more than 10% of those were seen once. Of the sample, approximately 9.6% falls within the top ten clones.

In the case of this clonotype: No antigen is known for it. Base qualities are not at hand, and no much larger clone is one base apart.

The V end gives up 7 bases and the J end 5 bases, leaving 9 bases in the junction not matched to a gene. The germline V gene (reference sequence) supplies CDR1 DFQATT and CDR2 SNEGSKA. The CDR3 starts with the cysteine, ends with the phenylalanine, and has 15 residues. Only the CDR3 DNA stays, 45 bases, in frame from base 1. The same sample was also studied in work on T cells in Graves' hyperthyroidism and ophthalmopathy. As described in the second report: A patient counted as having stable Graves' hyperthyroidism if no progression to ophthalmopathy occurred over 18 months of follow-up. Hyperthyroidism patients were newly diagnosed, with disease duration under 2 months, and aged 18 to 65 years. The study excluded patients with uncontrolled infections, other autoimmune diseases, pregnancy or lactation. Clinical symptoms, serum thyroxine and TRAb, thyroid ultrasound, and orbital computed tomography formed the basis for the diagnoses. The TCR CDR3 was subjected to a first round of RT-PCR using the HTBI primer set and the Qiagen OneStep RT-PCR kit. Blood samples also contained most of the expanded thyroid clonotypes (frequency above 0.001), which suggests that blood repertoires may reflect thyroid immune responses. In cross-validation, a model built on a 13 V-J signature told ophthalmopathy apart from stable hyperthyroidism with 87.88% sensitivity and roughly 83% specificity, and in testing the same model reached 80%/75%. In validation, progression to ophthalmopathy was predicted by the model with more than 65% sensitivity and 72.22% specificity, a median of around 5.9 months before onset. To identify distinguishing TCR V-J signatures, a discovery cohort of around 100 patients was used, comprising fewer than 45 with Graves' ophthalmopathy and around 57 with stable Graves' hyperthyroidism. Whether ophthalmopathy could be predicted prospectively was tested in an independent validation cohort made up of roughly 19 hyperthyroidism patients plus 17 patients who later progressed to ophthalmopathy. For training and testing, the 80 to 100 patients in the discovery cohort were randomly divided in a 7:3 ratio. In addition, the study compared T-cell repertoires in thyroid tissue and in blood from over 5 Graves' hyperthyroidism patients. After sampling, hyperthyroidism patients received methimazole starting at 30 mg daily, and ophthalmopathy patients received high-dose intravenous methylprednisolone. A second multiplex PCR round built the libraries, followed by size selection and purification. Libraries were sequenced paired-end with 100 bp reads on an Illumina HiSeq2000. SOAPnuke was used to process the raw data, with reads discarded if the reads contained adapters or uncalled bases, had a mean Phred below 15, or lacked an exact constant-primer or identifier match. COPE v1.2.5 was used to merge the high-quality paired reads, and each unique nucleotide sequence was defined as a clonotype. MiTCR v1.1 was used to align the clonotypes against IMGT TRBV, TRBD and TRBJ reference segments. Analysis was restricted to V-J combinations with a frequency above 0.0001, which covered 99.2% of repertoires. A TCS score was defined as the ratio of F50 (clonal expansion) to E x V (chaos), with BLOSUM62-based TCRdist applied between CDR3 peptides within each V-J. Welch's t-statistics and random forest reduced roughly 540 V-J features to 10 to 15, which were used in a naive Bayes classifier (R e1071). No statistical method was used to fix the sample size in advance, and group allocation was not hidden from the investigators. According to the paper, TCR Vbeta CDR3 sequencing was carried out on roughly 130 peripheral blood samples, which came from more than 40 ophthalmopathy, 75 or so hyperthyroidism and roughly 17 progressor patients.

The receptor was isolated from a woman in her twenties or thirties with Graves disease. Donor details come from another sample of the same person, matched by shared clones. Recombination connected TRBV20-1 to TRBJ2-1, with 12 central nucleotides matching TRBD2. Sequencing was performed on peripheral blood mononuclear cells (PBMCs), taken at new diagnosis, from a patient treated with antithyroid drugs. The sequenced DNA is TGCAGTGTTCCGGGGTGGACTAGCGGGGACAATGAGCAGTTCTTC. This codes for CSVPGWTSGDNEQFF.